Listed below are T cell receptor beta chains from one sample, sequenced in a study of vaccination effects on CD4 cells after COVID-19. Assay: immunoSEQ multiplex PCR; the TCRdb copy retains only in-frame clones and omits some. This table has under 40,000 clones, approximately 82% appearing once. No antigen is known for these receptors. The sequencing used CD4+ T cells from PBMCs cultured with HCoV-NL63 spike peptides, collected after COVID-19 vaccination. The receptors originated from a human donor who received a COVID-19 vaccine. Some clones in this sample may be carry-over from other donors' samples. Both conserved end residues are part of each CDR3. D genes are given only for firm matches. Only some rows state a clone size, as once, few, many or a class for expanded clones.

>TRBV2|TRBD1|.|TRBJ1-1
CASCTGTAEAFF
TGTGCCAGTTGTACCGGGACAGCTGAAGCTTTCTTT
>TRBV24-1|TRBD1|.|TRBJ2-1
CATSDLYRGRRGDNKQFF
TGTGCCACCAGTGATTTGTACAGGGGGCGGCGGGGCGATAATAAGCAGTTCTTC
>TRBV6-2/TRBV6-3|.|.|TRBJ2-5
CASSLTRFQETQYF
TGTGCCAGCAGCCTCACTAGATTCCAAGAGACCCAGTACTTC
>TRBV9|.|few|TRBJ2-1
CASTVGGSYNEQFF
TGTGCCAGCACCGTGGGGGGTTCCTACAATGAGCAGTTCTTC
>TRBV5-1|TRBD2|few|TRBJ2-3
CASRRTSGIGDTQYF
TGCGCCAGCAGGCGGACTAGCGGGATCGGCGATACGCAGTATTTT
>TRBV9|.|.|TRBJ2-3
CASSAQQGSTDTQYF
TGTGCCAGCAGCGCCCAACAGGGTAGCACAGATACGCAGTATTTT
>TRBV6-2/TRBV6-3|TRBD1|.|TRBJ1-5
CASSKTGGEVQPQHF
TGTGCCAGCAGCAAGACAGGGGGTGAGGTTCAGCCCCAGCATTTT
>TRBV15|.|.|TRBJ1-4
CATSRGSRGPNEKLFF
TGTGCCACCAGCAGAGGTTCGCGGGGTCCTAATGAAAAACTGTTTTTT
>TRBV5-1|.|.|TRBJ2-1
CASSFRGGAYNEQFF
TGCGCCAGCAGCTTTAGGGGCGGGGCCTACAATGAGCAGTTCTTC
>TRBV5-6|.|.|TRBJ1-1
CASSSRPNTEAFF
TGTGCCAGCAGCTCTAGACCCAACACTGAAGCTTTCTTT
>TRBV6-2/TRBV6-3|TRBD1|.|TRBJ2-2
CASSVQGAAGELFF
TGTGCCAGCAGTGTACAGGGGGCGGCCGGGGAGCTGTTTTTT
>TRBV7-2|TRBD1|.|TRBJ2-1
CASSLAGQVTNEQFF
TGTGCCAGCAGCTTAGCGGGACAGGTGACCAATGAGCAGTTCTTC
>TRBV30|.|.|TRBJ1-5
CAWNVMGMGQPQHF
TGTGCCTGGAATGTTATGGGGATGGGTCAGCCCCAGCATTTT
>TRBV5-1|TRBD1|.|TRBJ2-5
CASSLATTGGRETQYF
TGCGCCAGCAGCTTGGCCACGACAGGGGGTCGGGAGACCCAGTACTTC
>TRBV19|.|.|TRBJ1-3
CASSIRGAAAGNTIYF
TGTGCCAGTAGTATAAGAGGGGCGGCAGCTGGAAACACCATATATTTT
>TRBV11-3|.|few|TRBJ2-1
CASSLDTGREQFF
TGTGCCAGCAGCTTAGACACAGGGCGTGAGCAGTTCTTC
>TRBV10-1|.|once|TRBJ2-5
CASSESGLQGQEETQYF
TGCGCCAGCAGTGAGTCCGGACTACAGGGTCAGGAAGAGACCCAGTACTTC
>TRBV28|.|.|TRBJ1-2
CASSLEGYYGYTF
TGTGCCAGCAGTTTAGAGGGTTACTATGGCTACACCTTC
>TRBV7-2|.|.|TRBJ2-5
CASSPGPPAETQYF
TGTGCCAGCAGCCCGGGACCTCCGGCAGAGACCCAGTACTTC
>TRBV4-1|.|.|TRBJ2-5
CASSRKDSPQETQYF
TGCGCCAGCAGCCGCAAGGACAGTCCACAAGAGACCCAGTACTTC
>TRBV28|.|few|TRBJ1-5
CASKLSNQPQHF
TGTGCCAGCAAACTTAGCAATCAGCCCCAGCATTTT
>TRBV25-1|TRBD1|.|TRBJ2-2
CASTDLQGAGELFF
TGTGCCAGCACAGATCTACAGGGGGCCGGGGAGCTGTTTTTT
>TRBV3-1/TRBV3-2|TRBD2|.|TRBJ2-5
CASSPGGAVETQYF
TGTGCCAGCAGCCCCGGGGGGGCAGTGGAGACCCAGTACTTC
>TRBV2|.|.|TRBJ2-2
CASSRDPRTGELFF
TGTGCCAGCTCCCGGGATCCGCGAACCGGGGAGCTGTTTTTT
>TRBV19|TRBD1|.|TRBJ2-5
CASSTTGGGETQYF
TGTGCCAGTAGTACGACAGGGGGAGGAGAGACCCAGTACTTC
>TRBV5-1|.|once|TRBJ1-4
CASSTRPGVDEKLFF
TGCGCCAGCAGCACCCGACCCGGGGTGGATGAAAAACTGTTTTTT
>TRBV7-2|.|.|TRBJ1-1
CASSLRGERGRAFF
TGTGCCAGCAGCTTACGCGGGGAACGGGGTAGAGCTTTCTTT
>TRBV9|.|.|TRBJ1-1
CASSADRSTEAFF
TGTGCCAGCAGCGCAGACAGGAGCACTGAAGCTTTCTTT
>TRBV3-1/TRBV3-2|.|.|TRBJ2-5
CASSHYRVGGETQYF
TGTGCCAGCAGCCATTACCGAGTGGGAGGAGAGACCCAGTACTTC
>TRBV30|.|.|TRBJ1-4
CAWGAGAVGEKLFF
TGTGCCTGGGGGGCAGGGGCGGTTGGAGAAAAACTGTTTTTT
>TRBV19|.|.|TRBJ1-5
CASIADSSPNQPQHF
TGTGCCAGTATAGCTGACAGTTCCCCCAATCAGCCCCAGCATTTT
>TRBV7-2|.|.|TRBJ1-1
CASSFGLGVNTEAFF
TGTGCCAGCAGCTTCGGACTAGGGGTGAACACTGAAGCTTTCTTT
>TRBV14|.|.|TRBJ2-3
CASSQPQGTLTDTQYF
TGTGCCAGCAGCCAACCACAGGGAACTCTCACAGATACGCAGTATTTT
>TRBV24-1|.|.|TRBJ2-4
CATSDSAQAKNIQYF
TGTGCCACCAGTGATTCGGCACAAGCCAAAAACATTCAGTACTTC
>TRBV18|.|.|TRBJ2-5
CASSYGRIETQYF
TGTGCCAGCTCGTACGGGCGTATAGAGACCCAGTACTTC
>TRBV11-1|TRBD1|.|TRBJ2-3
CASSFQGADTQYF
TGTGCCAGCAGCTTCCAGGGGGCAGATACGCAGTATTTT
>TRBV5-8|.|once|TRBJ1-6
CAGSSDRDSPLHF
TGTGCCGGCAGCTCGGACCGTGATTCACCCCTCCACTTT
>TRBV20-1|.|.|TRBJ2-1
CSASAPVSPSNEQFF
TGCAGTGCTAGTGCGCCGGTATCCCCCTCCAATGAGCAGTTCTTC
>TRBV6-4|.|.|TRBJ1-1
CASIENTEAFF
TGTGCCAGCATCGAGAACACTGAAGCTTTCTTT
>TRBV7-2|TRBD2|.|TRBJ2-5
CASSEIAGGKTQYF
TGTGCCAGCAGCGAGATAGCGGGGGGGAAGACCCAGTACTTC
>TRBV5-5|.|.|TRBJ1-2
CASSSQGFNYGYTF
TGTGCCAGCAGCTCCCAGGGCTTTAACTATGGCTACACCTTC
>TRBV5-1|TRBD1|.|TRBJ1-2
CASSSGDRVGGYTF
TGCGCCAGCAGCTCGGGGGACAGGGTCGGTGGCTACACCTTC
>TRBV5-6|TRBD1|.|TRBJ1-1
CASSSVAWTGGPGNTEAFF
TGTGCCAGCAGCTCAGTCGCATGGACAGGGGGACCGGGGAACACTGAAGCTTTCTTT
>TRBV19|.|few|TRBJ1-5
CASSINKGMNQPQHF
TGTGCCAGTAGTATCAATAAAGGGATGAATCAGCCCCAGCATTTT